The source of this T cell receptor (beta chain) is a study of T cell repertoires in cytomegalovirus infection. Across the whole study: The study used recently identified HLA-C-restricted and well-studied HLA-B-restricted CMV epitopes. Through public TCR beta signatures, both CMV infection and matching HLA type were indicated.

Using its own MiXCR run on the reads, TCRdb lists one record per CDR3 protein. The sample contains about 140,000 distinct CDR3 sequences, 25% to 35% of which appear only once. The V gene's germline CDR1 is SQVTM and CDR2 ANQGSEA. J gave up 9 bases and V 5 bases, and 18 bases lay outside the gene matches. This CDR3 region has 15 residues. This clonotype was recorded at least ten times. The antigen is unknown. Whole-study results and caveats: The ex vivo response was dominated by HLA-C-restricted CMV-specific TCR beta clonotypes. Identification of carriers of CMV plus the relevant HLA was performed using cumulative public TCR beta family frequency.

The V call is TRBV29-1, the J call TRBJ2-7; 8 nucleotides align to TRBD1. The sample consisted of CD8+ T cells from cultured PBMCs, taken from culture after CMV antigen stimulation. The sequence came from a human donor in good health (CMV status not recorded). Some clones in this sample may be carry-over from other donors' samples. The CDR3 is CSVTPTGTGGTVQYF. The CDR3 coding sequence is TGCAGCGTTACGCCTACCGGGACAGGCGGCACAGTGCAGTACTTC.